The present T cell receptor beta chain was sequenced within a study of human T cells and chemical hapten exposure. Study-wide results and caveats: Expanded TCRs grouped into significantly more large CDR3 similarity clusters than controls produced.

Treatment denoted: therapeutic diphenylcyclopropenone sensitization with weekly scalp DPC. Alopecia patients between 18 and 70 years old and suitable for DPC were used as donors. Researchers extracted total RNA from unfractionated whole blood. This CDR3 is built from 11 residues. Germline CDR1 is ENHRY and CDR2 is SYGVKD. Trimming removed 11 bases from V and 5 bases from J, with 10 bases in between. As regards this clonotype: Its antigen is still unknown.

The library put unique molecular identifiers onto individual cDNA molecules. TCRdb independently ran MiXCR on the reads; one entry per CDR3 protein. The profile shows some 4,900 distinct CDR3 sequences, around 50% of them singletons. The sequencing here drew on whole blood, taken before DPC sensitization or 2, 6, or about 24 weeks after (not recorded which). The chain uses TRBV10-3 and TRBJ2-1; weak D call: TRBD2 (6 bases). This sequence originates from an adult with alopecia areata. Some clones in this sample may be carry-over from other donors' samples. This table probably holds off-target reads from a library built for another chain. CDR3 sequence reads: CAAGRDNEQFF. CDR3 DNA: TGTGCCGCGGGACGGGACAATGAGCAGTTCTTC.